This T cell receptor (beta chain) was recovered during a study of blood T cell repertoires in COVID-19. Per the study methods: Reference gene primer amplification gave nucleated cell count estimates. Measured with immunoSEQ multiplex PCR; TCRdb has only the in-frame clones, and not every one. The DNA gave D and trimming, while V, J and clone size come from that table. The sample records tens of thousands of clones, around 89% being singletons. The CDR3 is made up of 15 amino acids. The V and J genes are TRBV21-1 and TRBJ2-4; the DNA was not used to check the table's D call, TRBD1. TRBV21-1 is termed a pseudogene. Specimen: peripheral blood. The receptor was isolated from a man in his 70s with active or convalescent COVID-19. The CDR3 sequence: CASSKALQGKNIQYF. CDR3 sequence (DNA): TGTGCCAGCAGCAAAGCTCTCCAGGGTAAAAACATTCAGTACTTC.